These T cell receptor beta chains were read from a single sample in a study of shared clonotypes between healthy human individuals. The repertoire was sequenced with immunoSEQ multiplex PCR; TCRdb's copy has only in-frame clones and lacks some. The sample shows 400,000 to 600,000 clones, roughly 85% of them seen only once. Input material: PBMCs. The receptors stem from a woman aged 40-49 years in good health. Some clones in this sample may be carry-over from other donors' samples. The CDR3 runs from the conserved cysteine through the conserved F or W. The D gene is left open where the match is weak. Clone size appears in some rows only: once, few, many, or a class for an expanded clone.

j_call: TRBJ1-2
d_call: NA
clone_size: NA
v_call: TRBV2
cdr3_nt: TGTGCCAGCCCAGTTGAGAGATCCAGCTATGGCTACACCTTC
cdr3_aa: CASPVERSSYGYTF

j_call: TRBJ2-5
d_call: NA
clone_size: few
v_call: TRBV7-7
cdr3_nt: TGTGCCAGCAGCTCTAACATCGCTCCCGAAGAGACCCAGTACTTC
cdr3_aa: CASSSNIAPEETQYF

j_call: TRBJ1-5
d_call: NA
clone_size: few
v_call: TRBV6-1
cdr3_nt: TGTGCCAGCAGACAACAGGGAGTGTTTCATCAGCCCCAGCATTTT
cdr3_aa: CASRQQGVFHQPQHF

j_call: TRBJ1-5
d_call: NA
clone_size: NA
v_call: TRBV5-4
cdr3_nt: TGTGCCAGCAGCTTGGAGCTGTGGCCCCAGCATTTT
cdr3_aa: CASSLELWPQHF

j_call: TRBJ1-1
d_call: TRBD1
clone_size: few
v_call: TRBV7-9
cdr3_nt: TGTGCCAGCAGCCCACCCGGGACAGCGAACACTGAAGCTTTCTTT
cdr3_aa: CASSPPGTANTEAFF

j_call: TRBJ1-6
d_call: NA
clone_size: few
v_call: TRBV30
cdr3_nt: TGTGCCTGGAGTGGGACCTCCAATTGGGCCCTCCACTTT
cdr3_aa: CAWSGTSNWALHF

j_call: TRBJ2-5
d_call: NA
clone_size: NA
v_call: TRBV6-5
cdr3_nt: TGTGCCAGCACCGGGGAGTTTGGGCAGTACTTC
cdr3_aa: CASTGEFGQYF

j_call: TRBJ2-7
d_call: NA
clone_size: NA
v_call: TRBV27
cdr3_nt: TGTGCCAGCAGCCCGGCCGGGATGTACGAGCAGTACTTC
cdr3_aa: CASSPAGMYEQYF

j_call: TRBJ2-2
d_call: NA
clone_size: NA
v_call: TRBV6-4
cdr3_nt: TGTGCCAGCAGTGACGGAGCGGGCGGCACCGGGGAGCTGTTTTTT
cdr3_aa: CASSDGAGGTGELFF

j_call: TRBJ1-1
d_call: NA
clone_size: many
v_call: TRBV7-2
cdr3_nt: TGTGCCAGCAGCTTGGGTGGTTGGAACACTGAAGCTTTCTTT
cdr3_aa: CASSLGGWNTEAFF

j_call: TRBJ1-3
d_call: NA
clone_size: few
v_call: TRBV28
cdr3_nt: TGTGCCAGCAGTTTAATGGGGGCGCTAGGAAACACCATATATTTT
cdr3_aa: CASSLMGALGNTIYF

j_call: TRBJ2-2
d_call: TRBD1
clone_size: NA
v_call: TRBV5-1
cdr3_nt: TGCGCCAGCAGCTTGTCAGGGGGCGAGAACACCGGGGAGCTGTTTTTT
cdr3_aa: CASSLSGGENTGELFF

j_call: TRBJ1-5
d_call: NA
clone_size: NA
v_call: TRBV28
cdr3_nt: TGTGCCAGCAGTTTGTGGGTAGGGGGGTCCAATCAGCCCCAGCATTTT
cdr3_aa: CASSLWVGGSNQPQHF

j_call: TRBJ2-1
d_call: NA
clone_size: NA
v_call: TRBV7-8
cdr3_nt: TGTGCCAGCAGCACCCGACTAGTACCTACCTACAATGAGCAGTTCTTC
cdr3_aa: CASSTRLVPTYNEQFF

j_call: TRBJ2-3
d_call: TRBD2
clone_size: few
v_call: TRBV5-1
cdr3_nt: TGCGCCAGCAGCTTGGTACTAGCGGAGACTGGAGATACGCAGTATTTT
cdr3_aa: CASSLVLAETGDTQYF

j_call: TRBJ2-5
d_call: TRBD2
clone_size: few
v_call: TRBV30
cdr3_nt: TGTGCCTGGAGTAAAGCGGGAGTGTTACAAGAGACCCAGTACTTC
cdr3_aa: CAWSKAGVLQETQYF